This TCR beta chain was documented in a study of blood T cells in healthy people across ages. A second about 7 to 12 cycle PCR used barcoded and J-beta primers. The yield of each sample was at least 2.5 million CDR3-containing paired-end reads. One entry per CDR3 protein results from TCRdb running MiXCR on the 5' RACE reads. The sample yields over a million distinct CDR3 sequences, almost 60% seen once. The germline V and J ends were trimmed by 7 bases and 8 bases, with 14 bases remaining between them. Germline assignment: CDR1 SGHTA and CDR2 FQGNSA. This CDR3 region has 12 residues. The chain links TRBV7-2 to TRBJ1-2; D is unresolved. The source material was blood. The clonotype comes from a man younger than 35 in good health. CDR3 DNA: TGTGCCAGCACCTGGACCGAAGGGGGCTACACCTTC. Protein product: CASTWTEGGYTF.